The present T cell receptor (beta chain) was sequenced within a study of blood T cell repertoires in COVID-19 (dated by TCRdb to about 2020). In the study overall: Samples from collaborators originated in the United States, Italy and Spain and spanned both the acute and convalescent phases of COVID-19. The material from the prospective study consisted of cDNA or gDNA derived from T cells, B-cell-depleted T cells, or PBMCs. Subjects who had been exposed to COVID-19, were actively infected with it, or had recovered from it provided the deeply sampled blood TCRbeta repertoires that made up the dataset. The repertoires were made available in a free public database intended to serve as a resource for research on the immune response to SARS-CoV-2. Samples were obtained from the ongoing ImmuneRACE study (first 160 participants) and from 1,200 or so subjects provided by 6 global collaborators. A de-identified subject ID, COVID-19 status, age in years and sex were almost always included in the sample metadata. HLA class I and class II types, where available, came from metadata supplied by the sample provider rather than from assay-based typing.

TCRbeta CDR3 regions were amplified from genomic DNA using the immunoSEQ Assay, a bias-controlled multiplex PCR. The authors' pipeline ran thus. Nucleated cell counts per sample were estimated from amplification of reference gene primers within the assay. To quantify the absolute abundance of each unique TCRbeta CDR3 rearrangement, sequence reads were collapsed and filtered. Productive Simpson clonality was computed per sample as the square root of Simpson's diversity index over productive rearrangements. This immuneACCESS table, as held by TCRdb, lists in-frame sequences with V and J called but not all clones. Of the missing ones, under half trace to an unresolved V gene in checked studies; the others have no known cause. The DNA was the basis for D and trimming; V, J and clone size are from that table. The sample contains roughly 250,000 clones, over 80% of them found a single time. The ten largest account for around 6.8% of the sample.

The CDR3 starts with the cysteine, ends with the phenylalanine, and has 15 residues. The read is trimmed to its CDR3 DNA, 45 bases read in frame from base 1. Taken from the germline V gene, the CDR1 and CDR2 loops are SGHNT and YENEEA. V is clipped by 3 bases and J by 7 bases, and the sequence between their germline boundaries is 13 bases long. In regard to this clone: Its binding antigen is unknown. The record has no base qualities; no much larger clone is one base away.

Each collaborating institution followed its own protocols to collect whole blood in K2EDTA tubes. For TCRbeta analysis, collaborator samples were shipped as frozen whole blood, as isolated PBMCs, or as DNA extracted from either sample type. The research as a whole found: How much clinical and demographic metadata was included differed by source and by participant, and the metadata was provided uncurated.

In this chain, TRBV11-3 is recombined with TRBJ1-6; TRBD1 might be the D gene, on 5 matching bases. The sample consisted of peripheral blood. This receptor was obtained from a woman aged 55-69 years with active or convalescent COVID-19. The nucleotide sequence is TGTGCCAGCAGCTTCGGGGGATCGAGCAATTCACCCCTCCACTTT. Translated, this is CASSFGGSSNSPLHF. The full variable domain, with segments outside the CDR3 supplied by the reference TRBV11-3 and TRBJ1-6 proteins, appears as EAGVVQSPRYKIIEKKQPVAFWCNPISGHNTLYWYLQNLGQGPELLIRYENEEAVDDSQLPKDRFSAERLKGVDSTLKIQPAELGDSAVYLCASSFGGSSNSPLHFGNGTRLTVT.